This T cell receptor beta chain was obtained from a study of spatial heterogeneity in lung cancer. Trimming pared 1 base from V and 3 bases from J, leaving 7 bases between. This CDR3 spans 12 amino acids. The germline V gene has CDR1 GTSNPN and CDR2 SVGIG (reference sequence). Study results and limitations: Blood carried ubiquitous expanded tumor TCRs more at resection than follow-up.

The study tagged each TCR cDNA molecule with a unique molecular identifier. TCRdb independently ran MiXCR on the 5' RACE reads; one entry per CDR3 protein. Of about 2,400 distinct CDR3 sequences detected, roughly 26% appear once; the ten largest clones hold about 29%. This clonotype was detected a few times. Its matching antigen is unknown. Found in a library prepared for alpha chains, this beta chain is an off-target read, and its abundance has little meaning. Sample time point: blood at routine non-recurrence follow-up after resection. TCRs were sequenced from unsorted whole RNA of tumor, nontumor lung or PBMC.

This clonotype was sampled from a male donor with early-stage non-small cell lung cancer. The V and J genes are TRBV30 and TRBJ2-7; D unresolved. The sequencing used PBMCs, collected at follow-up. CDR3 nucleotides: TGTGCCTGGAGTGGGCAGATCTACGAGCAGTACTTC. It codes for CAWSGQIYEQYF.